Below, 9 T cell receptor beta chains from the same sample are listed, as sequenced in a study of T cells in localized non-small cell lung cancer. Profiling relied on immunoSEQ multiplex PCR, and the TCRdb table lists in-frame clones only, not all of them. The table has more than 15,000 clones, roughly 81% seen once. The sample consisted of peripheral blood, taken before any cancer treatment. Every receptor here comes from a male donor at least 60 years old with stage I lung adenocarcinoma.

V gene TRBV7-9 combines with J gene TRBJ2-7; 11 bases agree with TRBD2. CDR1 SEHNR and CDR2 FQNEAQ come from the germline V gene (reference sequence). Germline trimming cut 3 bases from V and 2 bases from J; bases unmatched to any gene: 3. The length of the CDR3 is 15 residues. CDR3 in DNA: TGTGCCAGCAGCTTTACTAGCGGGAGCACCTACGAGCAGTACTTC. Amino acids: CASSFTSGSTYEQYF.

J is TRBJ1-6 and V is TRBV2; D is unresolved. Per germline, CDR1 SNHLY and CDR2 FYNNEI. Trimming pared 5 bases from V and 9 bases from J, leaving 14 bases between. CDR3 length equals 14 residues. CDR3 nucleotides: TGTGCCAGCAGTCTAAAATACGAGGGTTCACCCCTCCACTTT. Protein: CASSLKYEGSPLHF.

V is TRBV28 and J is TRBJ1-2; 7 bases line up with TRBD1. This CDR3 has 14 residues. Germline CDR1 and CDR2: MDHEN and SYDVKM. V was clipped by 6 bases and J by 7 bases; unmatched bases: 11. Written as DNA, the CDR3 is TGTGCCAGCAGGGAGGGGGCAGGGTCGTCTGGCTACACCTTC. Protein: CASREGAGSSGYTF.

The chain joins TRBV6-5 to TRBJ1-6, with 7 positions matching TRBD1. CDR1 is MNHEY, CDR2 SVGAGI, per germline. The CDR3 extends over 14 amino acids. V dropped 4 bases and J dropped 9; count of bases not matched to a gene: 6. The chain's CDR3 is CASSFDRAGSPLHF. In DNA form, the CDR3 reads TGTGCCAGCAGTTTCGACAGGGCAGGTTCACCCCTCCACTTT.

V usage is TRBV6-5 and J usage is TRBJ2-1; 7 bases match TRBD2. The CDR3 length is 15 residues. The junction had 14 bases not matched to a gene; V was cut back by 6 bases and J by 9 bases. Germline CDR1 reads MNHEY; CDR2 reads SVGAGI. The CDR3 loop is CASSPLERTRSEQFF. CDR3 nucleotides: TGTGCCAGCAGCCCCCTTGAGAGGACTAGGAGTGAGCAGTTCTTC.

The rearrangement uses TRBV5-6 and TRBJ1-2; 8 nucleotides match TRBD1. CDR1 is SGHDT, CDR2 YYEEEE, per germline. Unmatched junction bases numbered 7, after V lost 5 bases and J lost 4 bases. CDR3 length: 14 amino acids. CDR3 loop: CASRPGGPFYGYTF. CDR3 DNA: TGTGCCAGCAGGCCAGGGGGCCCGTTCTATGGCTACACCTTC. Together with reference TRBV5-6 and TRBJ1-2, the CDR3 gives the full variable domain: DAGVTQSPTHLIKTRGQQVTLRCSPKSGHDTVSWYQQALGQGPQFIFQYYEEEERQRGNFPDRFSGHQFPNYSSELNVNALLLGDSALYLCASRPGGPFYGYTFGSGTRLTVV.

The rearrangement uses TRBV15 and TRBJ1-2; a weak D match, TRBD1 (6 bases). CDR3 length: 13 amino acids. Germline loops: CDR1 LNHNV, CDR2 YYDKDF (reference sequence). V was clipped by 1 base and J by 8 bases, with 11 bases between them. In DNA form, the CDR3 reads TGTGCCACCAGCAGAGTAGGGGGATCCGGCTACACCTTC. Translating gives CATSRVGGSGYTF.

The rearrangement joins TRBV4-2 to TRBJ1-4; D is unclear. V lost 0 bases, J lost 9 bases, and 14 bases lay in between. Germline V gene sequence: CDR1 LGHNA, CDR2 YNFKEQ. The CDR3 runs 15 residues. CDR3 DNA sequence: TGTGCCAGCAGCCAAGAAACAAATATTAGGAAAAAACTGTTTTTT. This gives the protein CASSQETNIRKKLFF.

The chain is built from TRBV18 and TRBJ1-2; TRBD1 agrees at 8 bases. With V trimmed by 1 base and J by 2 bases, 3 bases remained unmatched. From germline, CDR1 is KGHSH and CDR2 LQKENI. The CDR3 consists of 15 residues. The CDR3 bases are TGTGCCAGCTCACCACAAACAGGGGGAAACTATGGCTACACCTTC. Its translation is CASSPQTGGNYGYTF.